The clone carrying this TCR beta chain was counted a single time. CDR1 and CDR2 from the germline V gene are SQVTM and ANQGSEA. The CDR3 totals 15 residues. The junction had 7 bases not matched to a gene; V was cut back by 7 bases and J by 3 bases. This sample is part of a study of cytomegalovirus exposure and HLA in healthy donors. In the PCR, 60 Vbeta and 13 Jbeta primers were used. Sequencing used immunoSEQ multiplex PCR; TCRdb keeps in-frame clones, though not all of them. The profile shows 200,000 or so clones, about four fifths of them singletons. Sequenced sample: PBMCs. The chain combines TRBV29-1 with TRBJ2-3, with 13 nucleotides matching TRBD2. The receptor was isolated from a woman in her 50s in good health and CMV-seropositive. The CDR3 bases are TGCAGCGCCGGAACGGGACTAGCGGGAACAGATACGCAGTATTTT. Translated: CSAGTGLAGTDTQYF.